The rows below give T cell receptor beta chains drawn from one sample of a study of identical twins. TCRdb independently ran MiXCR on the 5' RACE reads; one entry per CDR3 protein. Among fewer than 550,000 distinct CDR3 sequences, 14% were seen once, and the ten largest hold 0.8% to 1%. A further study also used this sample, focusing on yellow fever vaccine responses in identical twins.

Sequenced: CD4+ T cells sorted from blood. All receptors come from a woman between 18 and 29 years old in good health. The CDR3 runs from the conserved cysteine through the conserved F or W. Fields, in order: D gene, V gene, clone size, J gene, CDR3 DNA, CDR3 protein. The D gene is left open where the match is weak. Clone sizes are given selectively: once, few, many, or a class where the clone is expanded.

>NA|TRBV9|few|TRBJ2-5
TGTGCCAGCAGCGTAGCGGGTGGGGGAGAGACCCAGTACTTC
CASSVAGGGETQYF
>NA|TRBV14|NA|TRBJ1-2
TGTGCCAGCAGCAGGCCGGGCAACTATGGCTACACCTTC
CASSRPGNYGYTF
>TRBD2|TRBV10-3|NA|TRBJ2-3
TGTGCCATCAGCCCCCCGGGCGGGAGCGGCGATACGCAGTATTTT
CAISPPGGSGDTQYF
>TRBD1|TRBV2|NA|TRBJ2-7
TGTGCCACCGAGGGGGAAACAGGGGTAGGCGAGCAGTACTTC
CATEGETGVGEQYF
>TRBD2|TRBV7-9|NA|TRBJ2-1
TGTGCCAGCAGTTTCCCCCTGCTAGCGGGAGTATACAATGAGCAGTTCTTC
CASSFPLLAGVYNEQFF
>TRBD2|TRBV6-2/TRBV6-3|few|TRBJ2-5
TGTGCCAGCAGACAAGCGGGAGGTCCTCAAGAGACCCAGTACTTC
CASRQAGGPQETQYF
>TRBD2|TRBV20-1|few|TRBJ2-1
TGCAGTGTGGGACTAGCGGGAACTCCCTATGAGCAGTTCTTC
CSVGLAGTPYEQFF
>NA|TRBV4-2|NA|TRBJ2-7
TGTGCCAGCAGCCAAGATCTCGGTTTAGCAGCCGATTCCTACGAGCAGTACTTC
CASSQDLGLAADSYEQYF
>TRBD1|TRBV7-2|NA|TRBJ1-2
TGTGCCAGCAGCTTACAGGGGGGAGACTATGGCTACACCTTC
CASSLQGGDYGYTF
>TRBD1|TRBV20-1|many|TRBJ2-2
TGCAGTGCTAGGACCTCTCCTAGGACAGGGAAGGCGAACACCGGGGAGCTGTTTTTT
CSARTSPRTGKANTGELFF
>TRBD2|TRBV28|few|TRBJ2-3
TGTGCCAGCAGTTCCCCCTTACTACGGCGGGGGGGCCCAGATACGCAGTATTTT
CASSSPLLRRGGPDTQYF
>NA|TRBV7-9|many|TRBJ2-7
TGTGCCAGCAGCTTATTCTCGGGACAAGATATCTACGAGCAGTACTTC
CASSLFSGQDIYEQYF
>NA|TRBV7-2|many|TRBJ2-5
TGTGCCAGCAGCAAAACCTGGGGGACCCAGTACTTC
CASSKTWGTQYF
>NA|TRBV5-1|many|TRBJ2-6
TGCGCCAGCAGCTCTTCTTCTGGGGCCAACGTCCTGACTTTC
CASSSSSGANVLTF
>TRBD1|TRBV7-9|many|TRBJ1-1
TGTGCCAGCAGCTTGGCAGAGACAGGGCCCTCGAACACTGAAGCTTTCTTT
CASSLAETGPSNTEAFF
>TRBD1|TRBV5-1|few|TRBJ2-4
TGCGCCAGCAGCGTCGGACAGGGAGTAGACATTCAGTACTTC
CASSVGQGVDIQYF
>TRBD2|TRBV6-1|few|TRBJ2-5
TGTGCCAGCAGTCGCGGGACTAGCGTCGAGACCCAGTACTTC
CASSRGTSVETQYF
>NA|TRBV5-1|few|TRBJ1-2
TGCGCCAGCAGCAAAACGGCAGGGGAATATGGCTACACCTTC
CASSKTAGEYGYTF
>TRBD2|TRBV6-5|few|TRBJ2-1
TGTGCCAGCAGTTTCCTAGCGGGAGTAGGCAATGAGCAGTTCTTC
CASSFLAGVGNEQFF
>TRBD1|TRBV3-1|few|TRBJ1-2
TGTGCCAGCAGCCAAGACAGGGGGACCTATGGCTACACCTTC
CASSQDRGTYGYTF
>NA|TRBV12-3/TRBV12-4|few|TRBJ2-6
TGTGCCAGCAGTTCCACAGGGTTTGGGGCCAACGTCCTGACTTTC
CASSSTGFGANVLTF
>NA|TRBV27|NA|TRBJ1-2
TGTGCCAGCAGTGAGGGGGCTAACTATGGCTACACCTTC
CASSEGANYGYTF
>TRBD2|TRBV10-2|NA|TRBJ2-7
TGCGCCAGCAGTGAGGGCGGGAGCTACTACGAGCAGTACTTC
CASSEGGSYYEQYF
>TRBD1|TRBV4-1|NA|TRBJ2-5
TGCGCCAGCAGCCTAACAGCCACGCGACAGGGCAGCGAGACCCAGTACTTC
CASSLTATRQGSETQYF
>NA|TRBV4-3|NA|TRBJ2-7
TGCGCCAGCAGCCAAGATCTATCCCAGTCCTACGAGCAGTACTTC
CASSQDLSQSYEQYF
>NA|TRBV6-6|NA|TRBJ1-2
TGTGCCAGCAGTTTCCGCATCCTTGATGGCTACACCTTC
CASSFRILDGYTF
>NA|TRBV28|few|TRBJ2-1
TGTGCCAGCAGTTTACGGGTGGTGCAGACCAATGAGCAGTTCTTC
CASSLRVVQTNEQFF
>TRBD1|TRBV30|NA|TRBJ2-7
TGTGCCTGGAGCCTAACCGGGACAGGGACCTACGAGCAGTACTTC
CAWSLTGTGTYEQYF
>NA|TRBV5-1|many|TRBJ1-1
TGCGCCAGCAGCTCCTGGGGGGCGAACACTGAAGCTTTCTTT
CASSSWGANTEAFF
>NA|TRBV10-3|NA|TRBJ1-1
TGTGCCATCAGGGACGCGAACACTGAAGCTTTCTTT
CAIRDANTEAFF
>TRBD1|TRBV5-1|many|TRBJ2-3
TGCGCCAGCAGCCGGGGACAGGCCCCCACAGATACGCAGTATTTT
CASSRGQAPTDTQYF
>NA|TRBV12-3/TRBV12-4|many|TRBJ2-2
TGTGCCAGCAGTTTCGGGGTCGGGGAGCTGTTTTTT
CASSFGVGELFF
>TRBD1|TRBV7-9|few|TRBJ2-7
TGTGCCAGCAGTCCTCCGGGACAGGGACCCTACGAGCAGTACTTC
CASSPPGQGPYEQYF
>TRBD1|TRBV3-1|NA|TRBJ2-5
TGTGCCAGCAGCCAGATACAGGGGGCCCAAGAGACCCAGTACTTC
CASSQIQGAQETQYF
>TRBD1|TRBV7-8|few|TRBJ1-6
TGTGCCAGCAGCGCCACGCGAGGGGGCCTTAGCTCCTATAATTCACCCCTCCACTTT
CASSATRGGLSSYNSPLHF
>TRBD1|TRBV6-1|NA|TRBJ2-6
TGTGCCAGCAACGACAGGGGGCCTGGGGCCAACGTCCTGACTTTC
CASNDRGPGANVLTF
>TRBD1|TRBV29-1|NA|TRBJ1-1
TGCAGCGGCAACAGGGGCGCGAACACTGAAGCTTTCTTT
CSGNRGANTEAFF